This T cell receptor beta chain originates from a study of blood T cells in healthy people across ages. The second PCR ran roughly 7 to 12 cycles with a sample-barcoded 5' primer and J-beta primers. TCRdb fed the 5' RACE reads into MiXCR, producing one record per CDR3 protein. The sample records about 690,000 distinct CDR3 sequences, approximately 40% being singletons. Turning to this clonotype: Its ends do not fully match the called genes, so a read error is possible.

The CDR3 sequence is 11 residues long. Germline V gene sequence: CDR1 SNHLY, CDR2 FYNNEI. This sequence joins TRBV2 and TRBJ2-7; D possibly corresponds to TRBD2 (6 bases). The receptor's source is an elderly man in good health. The sequenced sample was blood. CDR3 sequence (DNA): TGTGCCAGCGGGGGAGGCTACGGGCAGTACTTC. It is translated as CASGGGYGQYF. Based on the CDR3 plus reference TRBV2 and TRBJ2-7, the full variable domain is EPEVTQTPSHQVTQMGQEVILRCVPISNHLYFYWYRQILGQKVEFLVSFYNNEISEKSEIFDDQFSVERPDGSNFTLKIRSTKLEDSAMYFCASGGGYGQYFGPGTRLTVT.